The TCR beta chain described here comes from a study of regulatory T cells in long-lasting Graves disease. Across the whole study: Under 3 months of antithyroid drugs had been taken by newly diagnosed Graves' patients. Study-wide points: Lower TCR diversity was seen in persistent Graves' patients than in newly diagnosed ones. TRBV28, TRBJ1-2 and TRBJ2-5 were segments that persistent disease favored.

CDR3 size: 15 residues. V lost 5 bases and J lost 5, with 16 bases in between. Germline V gene lookup returns CDR1 MNHEY and CDR2 SVGEGT. Noted time point: newly diagnosed GD, antithyroid drugs for less than 3 months. Generation of the TCR library employed RNA extracted from PBMCs. Graves' disease diagnosis used American Thyroid Association guidelines. For TCR beta, libraries came from iRepertoire HTBI primers and Arm-PCR of CDR3 regions. A single record per CDR3 protein comes from TCRdb applying MiXCR to the multiplex PCR reads. This sample yields roughly 420,000 distinct CDR3 sequences, of which around 17% are seen a single time; around 10% belongs to the top ten. A note on this clonotype: The antigen remains unidentified.

The sample was also reused in another study, on T cells in Graves' hyperthyroidism and ophthalmopathy.

The chain combines TRBV6-2 or TRBV6-3 with TRBJ1-5, with a tentative D call TRBD1 (6 bases). This TCR came from a woman aged 25 to 39 with Graves disease. The sample here was peripheral blood mononuclear cells (PBMCs), taken at new diagnosis, from a patient treated with antithyroid drugs. CDR3 region: CASSNGPGEHQPQHF. CDR3 nucleotides: TGTGCCAGCAGTAACGGGCCAGGGGAACATCAGCCCCAGCATTTT.